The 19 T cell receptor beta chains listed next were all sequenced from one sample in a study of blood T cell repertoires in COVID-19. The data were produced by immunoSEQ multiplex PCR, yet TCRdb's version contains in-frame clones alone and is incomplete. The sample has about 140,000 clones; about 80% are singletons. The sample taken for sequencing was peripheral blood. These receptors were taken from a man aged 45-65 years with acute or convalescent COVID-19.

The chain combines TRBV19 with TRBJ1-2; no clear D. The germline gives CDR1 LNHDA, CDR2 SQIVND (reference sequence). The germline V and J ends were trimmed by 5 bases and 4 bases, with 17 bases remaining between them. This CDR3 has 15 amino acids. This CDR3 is CASSSSPTDGYGYTF. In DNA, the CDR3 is TGTGCCAGTAGTTCTAGCCCGACGGATGGCTATGGCTACACCTTC.

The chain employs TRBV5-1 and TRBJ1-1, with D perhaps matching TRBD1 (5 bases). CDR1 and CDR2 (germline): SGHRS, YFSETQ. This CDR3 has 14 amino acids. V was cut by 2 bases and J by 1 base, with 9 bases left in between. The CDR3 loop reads CASSLKGKNTEAFF. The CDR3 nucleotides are TGCGCCAGCAGCTTAAAGGGGAAGAACACTGAAGCTTTCTTT.

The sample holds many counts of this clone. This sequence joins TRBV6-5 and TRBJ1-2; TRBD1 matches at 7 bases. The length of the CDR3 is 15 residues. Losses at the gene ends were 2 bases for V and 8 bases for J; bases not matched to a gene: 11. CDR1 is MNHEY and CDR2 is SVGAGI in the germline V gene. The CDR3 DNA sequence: TGTGCCAGCAGTTACGCTGCTACAGGGGAGAAAGGCTACACCTTC. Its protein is CASSYAATGEKGYTF.

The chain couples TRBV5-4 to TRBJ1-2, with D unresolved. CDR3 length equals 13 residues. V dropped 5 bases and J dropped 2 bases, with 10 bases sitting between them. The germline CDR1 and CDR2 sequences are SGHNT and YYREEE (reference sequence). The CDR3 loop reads CASRIGGNYGYTF. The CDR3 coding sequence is TGTGCCAGCAGAATAGGCGGGAACTATGGCTACACCTTC.

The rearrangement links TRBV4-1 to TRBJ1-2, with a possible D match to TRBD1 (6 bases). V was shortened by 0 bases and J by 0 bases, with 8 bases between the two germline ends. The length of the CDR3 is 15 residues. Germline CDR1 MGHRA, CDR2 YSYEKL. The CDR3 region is CASSQEQGANYGYTF. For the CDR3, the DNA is TGCGCCAGCAGCCAAGAACAGGGAGCTAACTATGGCTACACCTTC.

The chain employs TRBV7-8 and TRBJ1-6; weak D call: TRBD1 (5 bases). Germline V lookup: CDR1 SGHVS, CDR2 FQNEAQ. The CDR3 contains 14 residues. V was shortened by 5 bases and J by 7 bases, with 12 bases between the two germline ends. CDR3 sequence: CASSPRQLNSPLHF. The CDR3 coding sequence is TGTGCCAGCAGCCCAAGACAGTTGAATTCACCCCTCCACTTT.

CDR3 protein: CASSVDPEDRGYNEQFF. The CDR3, as DNA: TGTGCCAGCAGCGTGGATCCCGAGGACAGGGGCTACAATGAGCAGTTCTTC. V gene TRBV9 combines with J gene TRBJ2-1; TRBD1 matches 9 bases. Germline V gene data show CDR1 as SGDLS and CDR2 as YYNGEE. This CDR3 is built from 17 residues. The trim removed 2 bases at V and 3 bases at J, leaving 9 bases unmatched.

The CDR3 DNA reads TGCGCCAGCAGTTTTGCCGTACTGGGACAGGGTTCTGGAAACACCATATATTTT. This gives the protein CASSFAVLGQGSGNTIYF. The gene calls are TRBV5-1 and TRBJ1-3; 9 positions agree with TRBD1. The CDR3 has 18 residues. The V and J ends lost 5 bases and 1 base, in that order; junction bases with no gene match: 13. Germline V gene sequence: CDR1 SGHRS, CDR2 YFSETQ.

CDR3 in DNA: TGTGCCAGCAGGCGGGGTTACAATCAGCCCCAGCATTTT. Amino acids: CASRRGYNQPQHF. The chain uses TRBV28 and TRBJ1-5; D gene ambiguous. The V end was cut by 6 bases, the J end by 3 bases, with 9 bases between. Looked up from germline, CDR1 is MDHEN and CDR2 is SYDVKM. There are 13 residues in the CDR3.

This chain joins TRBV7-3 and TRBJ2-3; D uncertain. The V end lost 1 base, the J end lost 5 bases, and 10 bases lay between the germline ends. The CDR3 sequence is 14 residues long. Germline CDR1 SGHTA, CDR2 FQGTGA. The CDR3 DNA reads TGTGCCAGCAGCTTAAGGAGTCGAGGAGATACGCAGTATTTT. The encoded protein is CASSLRSRGDTQYF.

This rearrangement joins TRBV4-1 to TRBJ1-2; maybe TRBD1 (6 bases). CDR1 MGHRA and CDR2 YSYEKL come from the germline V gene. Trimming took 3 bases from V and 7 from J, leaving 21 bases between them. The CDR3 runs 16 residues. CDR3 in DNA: TGCGCCAGCAGCCAGATGACCGGGACAACAGCTTTTGGCTACACCTTC. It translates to CASSQMTGTTAFGYTF.

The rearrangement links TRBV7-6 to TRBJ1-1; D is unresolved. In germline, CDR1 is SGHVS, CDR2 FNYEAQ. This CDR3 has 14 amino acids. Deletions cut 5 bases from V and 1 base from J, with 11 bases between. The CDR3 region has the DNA TGTGCCAGCAGCCGGGAGGAGACGAACACTGAAGCTTTCTTT. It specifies CASSREETNTEAFF. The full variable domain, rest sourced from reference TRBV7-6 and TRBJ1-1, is GAGVSQSPRYKVTKRGQDVALRCDPISGHVSLYWYRQALGQGPEFLTYFNYEAQQDKSGLPNDRFSAERPEGSISTLTIQRTEQRDSAMYRCASSREETNTEAFFGQGTRLTVV.

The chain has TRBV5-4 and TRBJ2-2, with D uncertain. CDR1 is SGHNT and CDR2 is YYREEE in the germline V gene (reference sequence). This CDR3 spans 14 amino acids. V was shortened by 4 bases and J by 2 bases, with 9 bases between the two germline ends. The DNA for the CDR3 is TGTGCCAGCAGCCTAGTCTATAACACCGGGGAGCTGTTTTTT. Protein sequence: CASSLVYNTGELFF.

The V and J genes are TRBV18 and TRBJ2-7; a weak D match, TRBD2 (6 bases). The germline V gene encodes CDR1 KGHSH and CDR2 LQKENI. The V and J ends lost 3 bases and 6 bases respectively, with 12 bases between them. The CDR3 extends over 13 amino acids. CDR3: CASSPAGSAEQYF. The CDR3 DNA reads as TGTGCCAGCTCACCGGCGGGATCGGCCGAGCAGTACTTC. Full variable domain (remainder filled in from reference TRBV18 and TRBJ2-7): NAGVMQNPRHLVRRRGQEARLRCSPMKGHSHVYWYRQLPEEGLKFMVYLQKENIIDESGMPKERFSAEFPKEGPSILRIQQVVRGDSAAYFCASSPAGSAEQYFGPGTRLTVT.

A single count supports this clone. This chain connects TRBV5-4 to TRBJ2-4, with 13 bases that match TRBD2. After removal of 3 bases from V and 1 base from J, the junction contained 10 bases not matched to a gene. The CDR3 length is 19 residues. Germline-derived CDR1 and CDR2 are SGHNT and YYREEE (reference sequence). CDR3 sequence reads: CASSSKGLAGSVAKNIQYF. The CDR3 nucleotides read TGTGCCAGCAGCTCAAAGGGACTAGCGGGGTCGGTGGCCAAAAACATTCAGTACTTC.

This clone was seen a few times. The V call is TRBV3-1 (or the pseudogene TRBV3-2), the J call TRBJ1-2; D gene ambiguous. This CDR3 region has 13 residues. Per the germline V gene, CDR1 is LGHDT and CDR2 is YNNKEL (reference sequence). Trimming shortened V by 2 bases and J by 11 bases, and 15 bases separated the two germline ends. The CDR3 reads CASSQQGSRRYTF. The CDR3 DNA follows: TGTGCCAGCAGCCAACAAGGATCTAGGAGGTACACCTTC.

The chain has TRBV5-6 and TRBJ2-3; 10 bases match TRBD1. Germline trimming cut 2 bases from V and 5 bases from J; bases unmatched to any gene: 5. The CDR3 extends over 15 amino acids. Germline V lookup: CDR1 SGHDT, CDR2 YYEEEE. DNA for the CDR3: TGTGCCAGCAGCTTATCCGGGACAGGGGAAGATACGCAGTATTTT. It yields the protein CASSLSGTGEDTQYF.

CDR3 amino acids: CGGSSYNEQFF. The CDR3 DNA sequence: TGCGGGGGCAGCTCCTACAATGAGCAGTTCTTC. The J gene is TRBJ2-1, the V gene TRBV29-1; D possibly corresponds to TRBD1 (6 bases). From germline, CDR1 is SQVTM and CDR2 ANQGSEA. The CDR3 totals 11 residues.

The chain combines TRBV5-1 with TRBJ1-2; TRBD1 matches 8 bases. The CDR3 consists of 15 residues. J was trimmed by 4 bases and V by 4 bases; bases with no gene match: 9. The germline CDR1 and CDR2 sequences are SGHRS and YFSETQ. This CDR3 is CASSGGTGVSYGYTF. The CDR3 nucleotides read TGCGCCAGCAGCGGAGGGACAGGAGTTTCCTATGGCTACACCTTC.